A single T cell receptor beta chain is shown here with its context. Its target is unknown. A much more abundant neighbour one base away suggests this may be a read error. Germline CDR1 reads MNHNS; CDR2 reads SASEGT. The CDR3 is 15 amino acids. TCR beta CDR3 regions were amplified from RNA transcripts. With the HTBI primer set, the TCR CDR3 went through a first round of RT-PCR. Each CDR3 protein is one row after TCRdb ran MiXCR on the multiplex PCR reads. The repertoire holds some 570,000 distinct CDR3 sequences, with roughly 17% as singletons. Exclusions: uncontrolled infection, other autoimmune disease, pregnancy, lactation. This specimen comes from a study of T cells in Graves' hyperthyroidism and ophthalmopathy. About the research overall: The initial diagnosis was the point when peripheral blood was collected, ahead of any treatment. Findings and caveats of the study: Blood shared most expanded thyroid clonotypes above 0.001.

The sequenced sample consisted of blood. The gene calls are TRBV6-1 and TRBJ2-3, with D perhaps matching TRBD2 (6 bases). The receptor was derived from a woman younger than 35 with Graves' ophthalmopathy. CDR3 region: CASSPRRERTGTQYF. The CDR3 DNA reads TGTGCCAGCAGCCCCAGACGGGAGCGCACAGGTACGCAGTATTTT.